This T cell receptor beta chain was sequenced during a study of cytomegalovirus exposure and HLA in healthy donors. About the research overall: About 200 million T cells yielded some 120 million unique TCR beta sequences in earlier analysis. Around 80 million unique TCR sequences came from HLA-typed donors in an early release.

V was shortened by 3 bases and J by 8 bases, with 17 bases between the two germline ends. Germline CDR1 is LNHDA and CDR2 is SQIVND (reference sequence). This CDR3 has 15 residues. Findings and limits, study-wide: In a later analysis, around 18,000 TCR beta sequences were associated with HLA alleles at 0.05 false discovery rate. Fewer N-insertions (relative to the approximately 700-donor mean) were reportedly seen in an Asian-associated ancestry cluster in a later analysis.

PCR used 60 Vbeta primers and 13 Jbeta primers. Produced via immunoSEQ multiplex PCR; TCRdb's table is partial and in-frame only. The sample has some 100,000 clones; about 79% are singletons. As concerns this clone: Its target is unknown.

This sequence originates from a female donor in good health and CMV-seropositive. Specimen: PBMCs. The chain combines TRBV19 with TRBJ2-1; a possible D gene is TRBD2 (5 bases). CDR3 in amino acids: CASSIRWTGVDEQFF. CDR3 sequence (DNA): TGTGCCAGTAGTATTAGATGGACTGGGGTCGATGAGCAGTTCTTC.